These T cell receptor delta chains were read from a single sample in a study of Vδ1+ human thymocytes. TCRdb applied CATT to the multiplex PCR reads for clone calling. The sample holds about 58,000 delta-chain clones, about 16% seen once. Sequencing input: Vdelta1+ gamma-delta thymocytes from the thymus. Source of these receptors: a girl younger than two who had congenital heart surgery. Both conserved end residues are part of each CDR3. Fields, in order: D gene, J gene, V gene, clone size, CDR3 protein, CDR3 DNA. D genes are given only for firm matches. Clone sizes are given selectively: once, few, many, or a class where the clone is expanded.

D gene: NA; J gene: TRDJ1; V gene: TRDV1; clone size: few; CDR3 protein: CALGERASSSTGADKLIF; CDR3 DNA: TGTGCTCTTGGGGAACGGGCTTCCTCTTCGACTGGGGCCGATAAACTCATCTTT
D gene: TRDD3; J gene: TRDJ1; V gene: TRDV1; clone size: NA; CDR3 protein: CALGELQFLLGDIRTDKLIF; CDR3 DNA: TGTGCTCTTGGGGAACTCCAATTCCTACTGGGGGATATTCGTACCGATAAACTCATCTTT
D gene: NA; J gene: TRDJ1; V gene: TRDV1; clone size: NA; CDR3 protein: CALGLNIDGLIF; CDR3 DNA: TGTGCTCTTGGGCTTAACATTGACGGACTCATCTTT
D gene: TRDD3; J gene: TRDJ1; V gene: TRDV2; clone size: medium-sized; CDR3 protein: CACDKGHTGGSYTDKLIF; CDR3 DNA: TGTGCCTGTGACAAGGGACATACTGGGGGATCTTACACCGATAAACTCATCTTT
D gene: TRDD3; J gene: TRDJ1; V gene: TRDV2; clone size: few; CDR3 protein: CACDTFLWGSYTDKLIF; CDR3 DNA: TGTGCCTGTGACACTTTCCTCTGGGGGTCTTACACCGATAAACTCATCTTT
D gene: TRDD3; J gene: TRDJ1; V gene: TRDV2; clone size: medium-sized; CDR3 protein: CACDTSGIGDKLIF; CDR3 DNA: TGTGCCTGTGACACCTCGGGGATAGGCGATAAACTCATCTTT
D gene: NA; J gene: TRDJ1; V gene: TRDV1; clone size: few; CDR3 protein: CALGGLPSYELGDGDKLIF; CDR3 DNA: TGTGCTCTTGGGGGCCTGCCTTCCTACGAACTGGGGGATGGCGATAAACTCATCTTT
D gene: NA; J gene: TRDJ1; V gene: TRDV1; clone size: NA; CDR3 protein: CALGGTFEGSDKLIF; CDR3 DNA: TGTGCTCTTGGGGGAACCTTCGAGGGGAGCGATAAACTCATCTTT
D gene: NA; J gene: TRDJ1; V gene: TRDV1; clone size: few; CDR3 protein: CALGEVSHPSYSFTGGYTDKLIF; CDR3 DNA: TGTGCTCTTGGGGAAGTCTCCCACCCTTCCTACTCCTTTACTGGGGGATACACCGATAAACTCATCTTT
D gene: TRDD3; J gene: TRDJ1; V gene: TRDV1; clone size: NA; CDR3 protein: CALGERAFLLTLGDTIPDKLIF; CDR3 DNA: TGTGCTCTTGGGGAAAGGGCGTTTCTCCTAACTCTAGGGGATACCATCCCCGATAAACTCATCTTT
D gene: NA; J gene: TRDJ1; V gene: TRDV1; clone size: NA; CDR3 protein: CALGGPAFAGLIF; CDR3 DNA: TGTGCTCTTGGGGGCCCCGCCTTCGCCGGACTCATCTTT
D gene: TRDD3; J gene: TRDJ1; V gene: TRDV1; clone size: NA; CDR3 protein: CALGDRILGEQYTDKLIF; CDR3 DNA: TGTGCTCTTGGGGACCGTATTCTGGGGGAGCAGTACACCGATAAACTCATCTTT
D gene: NA; J gene: TRDJ1; V gene: TRDV1; clone size: few; CDR3 protein: CALGERSVRDHTDKLIF; CDR3 DNA: TGTGCTCTTGGGGAACGGTCTGTTAGGGATCACACCGATAAACTCATCTTT
D gene: NA; J gene: TRDJ1; V gene: TRDV1; clone size: few; CDR3 protein: CALGEILSLPTPYWGHIYTDKLIF; CDR3 DNA: TGTGCTCTTGGGGAGATACTGTCCCTTCCAACCCCGTACTGGGGCCATATCTACACCGATAAACTCATCTTT
D gene: TRDD3; J gene: TRDJ1; V gene: TRDV1; clone size: few; CDR3 protein: CALGDDPRTGGYAGTDKLIF; CDR3 DNA: TGTGCTCTTGGGGACGACCCTCGTACTGGGGGATACGCGGGTACCGATAAACTCATCTTT
D gene: TRDD2; J gene: TRDJ1; V gene: TRDV1; clone size: NA; CDR3 protein: CALGDANSYEGGESEPTDKLIF; CDR3 DNA: TGTGCTCTTGGGGACGCTAATTCCTACGAGGGGGGTGAGTCAGAACCAACCGATAAACTCATCTTT
D gene: NA; J gene: TRDJ1; V gene: TRDV1; clone size: NA; CDR3 protein: CALGELPGPPYTDKLIF; CDR3 DNA: TGTGCTCTTGGGGAACTACCCGGTCCCCCTTACACCGATAAACTCATCTTT
D gene: TRDD3; J gene: TRDJ1; V gene: TRDV1; clone size: few; CDR3 protein: CALGELSDLRYWGKYTDKLIF; CDR3 DNA: TGTGCTCTTGGGGAACTTTCGGATCTGCGGTACTGGGGCAAGTACACAGATAAACTCATCTTT
D gene: NA; J gene: TRDJ1; V gene: TRDV1; clone size: few; CDR3 protein: CALGELVGRGRSSPTDKLIF; CDR3 DNA: TGTGCTCTTGGGGAACTAGTAGGACGCGGACGTTCTTCCCCAACCGATAAACTCATCTTT
D gene: TRDD3; J gene: TRDJ1; V gene: TRDV1; clone size: NA; CDR3 protein: CALGELSRAGGWYTDKLIF; CDR3 DNA: TGTGCTCTTGGGGAACTATCACGTGCTGGGGGATGGTACACCGATAAACTCATCTTT
D gene: TRDD3; J gene: TRDJ1; V gene: TRDV1; clone size: few; CDR3 protein: CAVGGPTLTNTDKLIF; CDR3 DNA: TGTGCTGTTGGGGGACCGACACTGACTAACACCGATAAACTCATCTTT
D gene: NA; J gene: TRDJ1; V gene: TRDV1; clone size: few; CDR3 protein: CALGELGGVPAHYFTDKLIF; CDR3 DNA: TGTGCTCTTGGGGAACTCGGGGGGGTTCCTGCCCATTACTTTACCGATAAACTCATCTTT
D gene: NA; J gene: TRDJ1; V gene: TRDV1; clone size: NA; CDR3 protein: CALGELSQTGADPFPYTDKLIF; CDR3 DNA: TGTGCTCTTGGGGAACTTTCTCAGACCGGGGCAGACCCTTTCCCGTACACCGATAAACTCATCTTT
D gene: NA; J gene: TRDJ1; V gene: TRDV1; clone size: few; CDR3 protein: CALGEVPLGRHTDKLIF; CDR3 DNA: TGTGCTCTTGGGGAAGTGCCCCTCGGGCGTCACACCGATAAACTCATCTTT
D gene: TRDD3; J gene: TRDJ1; V gene: TRDV1; clone size: NA; CDR3 protein: CALGELWVVLGDVDKLIF; CDR3 DNA: TGTGCTCTTGGGGAACTATGGGTCGTACTGGGGGACGTCGATAAACTCATCTTT
D gene: NA; J gene: TRDJ1; V gene: TRDV1; clone size: NA; CDR3 protein: CALGSLQRVLLGTPPYTDKLIF; CDR3 DNA: TGTGCTCTTGGTAGCCTCCAACGGGTCTTACTGGGTACTCCTCCGTACACCGATAAACTCATCTTT
D gene: NA; J gene: TRDJ1; V gene: TRDV2; clone size: NA; CDR3 protein: CACDTGDRGAQLIF; CDR3 DNA: TGTGCCTGTGACACCGGAGATAGGGGGGCCCAACTCATCTTT
D gene: NA; J gene: TRDJ1; V gene: TRDV1; clone size: NA; CDR3 protein: CALGVHTPFPPDKLIF; CDR3 DNA: TGTGCTCTTGGGGTCCACACCCCATTTCCTCCCGATAAACTCATCTTT
D gene: TRDD3; J gene: TRDJ1; V gene: TRDV2; clone size: NA; CDR3 protein: CACDIDLWGTNTDKLIF; CDR3 DNA: TGTGCCTGTGACATCGACTTATGGGGGACCAACACCGATAAACTCATCTTT
D gene: TRDD2; J gene: TRDJ1; V gene: TRDV1; clone size: NA; CDR3 protein: CALGEPGRAFLSEGLDKLIF; CDR3 DNA: TGTGCTCTTGGGGAACCGGGTCGGGCCTTCCTTAGTGAGGGGCTCGATAAACTCATCTTT
D gene: TRDD3; J gene: TRDJ1; V gene: TRDV1; clone size: NA; CDR3 protein: CALGELKPPLGEQYTDKLIF; CDR3 DNA: TGTGCTCTTGGGGAACTAAAACCTCCACTGGGGGAACAGTACACCGATAAACTCATCTTT
D gene: NA; J gene: TRDJ1; V gene: TRDV1; clone size: few; CDR3 protein: CALGVPFPTGGRSYTDKLIF; CDR3 DNA: TGTGCTCTTGGGGTCCCTTTTCCTACTGGGGGGAGGTCGTACACCGATAAACTCATCTTT